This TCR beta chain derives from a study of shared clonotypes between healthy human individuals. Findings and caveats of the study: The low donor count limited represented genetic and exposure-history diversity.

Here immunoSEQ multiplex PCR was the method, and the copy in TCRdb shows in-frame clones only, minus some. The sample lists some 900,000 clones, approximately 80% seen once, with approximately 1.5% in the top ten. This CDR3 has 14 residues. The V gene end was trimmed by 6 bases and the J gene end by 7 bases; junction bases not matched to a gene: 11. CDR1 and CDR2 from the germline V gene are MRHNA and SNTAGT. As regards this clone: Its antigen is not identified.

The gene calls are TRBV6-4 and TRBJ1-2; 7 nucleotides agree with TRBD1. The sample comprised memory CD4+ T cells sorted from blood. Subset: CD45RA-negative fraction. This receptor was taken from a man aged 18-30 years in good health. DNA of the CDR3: TGTGCCAGCAGCGAAAGCACAGGGGCGGCTGGCTACACCTTC. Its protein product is CASSESTGAAGYTF.